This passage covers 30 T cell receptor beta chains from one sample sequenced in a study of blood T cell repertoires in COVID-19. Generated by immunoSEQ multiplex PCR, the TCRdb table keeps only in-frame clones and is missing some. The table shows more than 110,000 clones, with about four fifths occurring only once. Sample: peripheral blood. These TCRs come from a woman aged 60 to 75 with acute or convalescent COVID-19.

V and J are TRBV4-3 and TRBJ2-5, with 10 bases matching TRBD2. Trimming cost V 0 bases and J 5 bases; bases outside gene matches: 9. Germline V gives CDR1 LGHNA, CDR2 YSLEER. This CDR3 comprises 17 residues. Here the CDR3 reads CASSQDLASGSWETQYF. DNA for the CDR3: TGCGCCAGCAGCCAAGATTTAGCTAGCGGGAGTTGGGAGACCCAGTACTTC.

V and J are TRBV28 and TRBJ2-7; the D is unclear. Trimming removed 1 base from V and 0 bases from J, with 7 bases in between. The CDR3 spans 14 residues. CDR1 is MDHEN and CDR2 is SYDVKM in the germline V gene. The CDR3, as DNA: TGTGCCAGCAGTTTATATAGAATCTCCTACGAGCAGTACTTC. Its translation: CASSLYRISYEQYF.

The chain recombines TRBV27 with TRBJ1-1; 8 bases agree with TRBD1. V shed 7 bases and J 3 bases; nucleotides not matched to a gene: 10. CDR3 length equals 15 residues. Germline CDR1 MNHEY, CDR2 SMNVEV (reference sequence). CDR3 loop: CASTRISTGDTEAFF. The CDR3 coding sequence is TGTGCCAGCACCCGAATCTCGACAGGGGACACTGAAGCTTTCTTT.

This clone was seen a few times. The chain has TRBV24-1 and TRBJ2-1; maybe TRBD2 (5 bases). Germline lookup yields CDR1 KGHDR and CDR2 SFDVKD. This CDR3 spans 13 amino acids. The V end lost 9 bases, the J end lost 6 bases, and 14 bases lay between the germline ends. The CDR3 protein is CATSPKAGNEQFF. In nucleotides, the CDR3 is TGTGCCACCTCCCCCAAGGCGGGCAATGAGCAGTTCTTC.

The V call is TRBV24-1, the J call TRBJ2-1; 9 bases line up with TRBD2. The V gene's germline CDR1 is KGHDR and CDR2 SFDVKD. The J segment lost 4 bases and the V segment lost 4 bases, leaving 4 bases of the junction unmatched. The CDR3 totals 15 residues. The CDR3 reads CATSDPGLAYNEQFF. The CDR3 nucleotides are TGTGCCACCAGTGACCCGGGACTAGCTTACAATGAGCAGTTCTTC.

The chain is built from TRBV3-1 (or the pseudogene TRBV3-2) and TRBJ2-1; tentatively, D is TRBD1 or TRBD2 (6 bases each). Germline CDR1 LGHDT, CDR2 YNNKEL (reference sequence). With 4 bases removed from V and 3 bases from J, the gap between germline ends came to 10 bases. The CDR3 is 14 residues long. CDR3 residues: CASSREGGYNEQFF. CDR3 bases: TGTGCCAGCAGCCGAGAGGGGGGCTACAATGAGCAGTTCTTC.

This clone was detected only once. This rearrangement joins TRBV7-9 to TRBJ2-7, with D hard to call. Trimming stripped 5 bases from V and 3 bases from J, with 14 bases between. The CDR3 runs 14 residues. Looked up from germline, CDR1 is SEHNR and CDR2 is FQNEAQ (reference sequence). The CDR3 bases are TGTGCCAGCAGCCCCGACTTGCTAAGCTACGAGCAGTACTTC. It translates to CASSPDLLSYEQYF.

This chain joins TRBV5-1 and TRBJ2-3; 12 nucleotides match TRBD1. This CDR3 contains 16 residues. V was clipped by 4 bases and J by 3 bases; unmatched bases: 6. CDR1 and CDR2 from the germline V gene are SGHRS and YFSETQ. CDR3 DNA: TGCGCCAGCAGCGGCGGGACAGGGGGCGAGACAGATACGCAGTATTTT. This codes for CASSGGTGGETDTQYF.

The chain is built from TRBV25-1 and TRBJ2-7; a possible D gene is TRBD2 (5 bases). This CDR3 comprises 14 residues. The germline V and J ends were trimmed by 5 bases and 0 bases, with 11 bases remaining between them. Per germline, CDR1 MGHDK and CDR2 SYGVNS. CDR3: CASSQDSDSYEQYF. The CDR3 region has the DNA TGTGCCAGCAGTCAGGACTCTGACTCCTACGAGCAGTACTTC.

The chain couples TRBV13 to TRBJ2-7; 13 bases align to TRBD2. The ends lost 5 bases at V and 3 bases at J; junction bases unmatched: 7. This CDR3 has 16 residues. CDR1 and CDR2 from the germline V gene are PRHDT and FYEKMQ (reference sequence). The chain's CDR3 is CASSLRTSGGYYEQYF. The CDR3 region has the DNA TGTGCCAGCAGCCTGAGGACTAGCGGGGGTTACTACGAGCAGTACTTC.

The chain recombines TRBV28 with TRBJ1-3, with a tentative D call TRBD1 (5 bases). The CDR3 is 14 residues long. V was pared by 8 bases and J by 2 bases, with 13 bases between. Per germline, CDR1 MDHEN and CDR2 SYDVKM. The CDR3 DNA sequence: TGTGCCAGCCTCCCCCGACAGCCTGGAAACACCATATATTTT. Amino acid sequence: CASLPRQPGNTIYF.

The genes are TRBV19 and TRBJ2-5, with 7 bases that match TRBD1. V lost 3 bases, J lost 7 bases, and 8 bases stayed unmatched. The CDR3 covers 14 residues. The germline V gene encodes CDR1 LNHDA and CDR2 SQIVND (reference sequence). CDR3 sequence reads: CASSILGTARTQYF. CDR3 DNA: TGTGCCAGTAGTATCTTAGGGACAGCTAGGACCCAGTACTTC.

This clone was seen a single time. Written as DNA, the CDR3 is TGTGCCAGCAGCTTAGCACAGGGGGCAGAGAGTGGCTACACCTTC. Encoded protein: CASSLAQGAESGYTF. The V call is TRBV11-2, the J call TRBJ1-2, with 9 nucleotides matching TRBD1. This CDR3 is 15 amino acids long. Germline V gives CDR1 SGHAT, CDR2 FQNNGV. V shed 1 base, J shed 7 bases, and the junction held 7 bases outside the gene matches.

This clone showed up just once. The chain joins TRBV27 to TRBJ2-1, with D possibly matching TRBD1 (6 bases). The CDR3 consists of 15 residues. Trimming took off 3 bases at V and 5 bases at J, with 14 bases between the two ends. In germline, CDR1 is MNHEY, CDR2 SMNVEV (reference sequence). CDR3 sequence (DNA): TGTGCCAGCAGTTTCCCCGGGCAGGGGAACAATGAGCAGTTCTTC. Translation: CASSFPGQGNNEQFF.

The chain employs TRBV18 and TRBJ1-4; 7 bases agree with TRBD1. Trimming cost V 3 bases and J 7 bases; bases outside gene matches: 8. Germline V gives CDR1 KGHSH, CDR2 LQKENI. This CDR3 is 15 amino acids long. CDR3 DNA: TGTGCCAGCTCACCGGCACAGGGGAGGAGTGAAAAACTGTTTTTT. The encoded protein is CASSPAQGRSEKLFF.

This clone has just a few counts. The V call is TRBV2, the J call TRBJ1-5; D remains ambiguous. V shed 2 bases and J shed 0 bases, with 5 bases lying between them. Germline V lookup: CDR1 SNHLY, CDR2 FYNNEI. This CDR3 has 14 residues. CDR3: CASSETDSNQPQHF. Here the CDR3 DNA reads TGTGCCAGCAGTGAAACAGATAGCAATCAGCCCCAGCATTTT.

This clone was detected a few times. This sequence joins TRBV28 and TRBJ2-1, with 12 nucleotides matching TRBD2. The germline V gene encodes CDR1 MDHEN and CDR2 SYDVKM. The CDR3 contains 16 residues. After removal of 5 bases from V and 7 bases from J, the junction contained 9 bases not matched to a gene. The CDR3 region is CASSGLAGRRGNEQFF. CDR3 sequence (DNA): TGTGCCAGCAGTGGACTAGCGGGACGAAGGGGGAATGAGCAGTTCTTC. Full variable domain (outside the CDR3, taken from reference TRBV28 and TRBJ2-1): DVKVTQSSRYLVKRTGEKVFLECVQDMDHENMFWYRQDPGLGLRLIYFSYDVKMKEKGDIPEGYSVSREKKERFSLILESASTNQTSMYLCASSGLAGRRGNEQFFGPGTRLTVL.

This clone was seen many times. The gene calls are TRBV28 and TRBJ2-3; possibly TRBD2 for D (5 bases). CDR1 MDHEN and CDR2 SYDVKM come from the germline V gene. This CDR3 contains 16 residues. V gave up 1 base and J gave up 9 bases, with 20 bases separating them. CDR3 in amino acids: CASSLLGLAEGETQYF. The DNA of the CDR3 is TGTGCCAGCAGTTTATTAGGCCTAGCCGAAGGTGAGACGCAGTATTTT. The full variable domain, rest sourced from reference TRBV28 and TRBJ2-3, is DVKVTQSSRYLVKRTGEKVFLECVQDMDHENMFWYRQDPGLGLRLIYFSYDVKMKEKGDIPEGYSVSREKKERFSLILESASTNQTSMYLCASSLLGLAEGETQYFGPGTRLTVL.

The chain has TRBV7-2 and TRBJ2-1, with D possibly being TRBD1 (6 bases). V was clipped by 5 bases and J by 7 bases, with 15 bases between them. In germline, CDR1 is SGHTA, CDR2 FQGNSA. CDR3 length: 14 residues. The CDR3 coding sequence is TGTGCCAGCAGCCCATCTGCCCAGGGGAATGAGCAGTTCTTC. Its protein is CASSPSAQGNEQFF.

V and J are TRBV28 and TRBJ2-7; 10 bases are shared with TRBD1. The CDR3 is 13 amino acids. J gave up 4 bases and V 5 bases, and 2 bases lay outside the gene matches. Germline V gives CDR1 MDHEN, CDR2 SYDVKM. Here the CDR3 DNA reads TGTGCCAGCAGTCGACAGGGGGCATACGAGCAGTACTTC. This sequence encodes CASSRQGAYEQYF.

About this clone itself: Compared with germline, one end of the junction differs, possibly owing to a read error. The CDR3 DNA reads TGTGCCAGCAGCCAAGATTGGGGACTGATTTTT. As protein: CASSQDWGLIF. The chain employs TRBV4-2 and TRBJ1-4, with D possibly TRBD1 on 5 matching bases. CDR3 length: 11 residues. The germline gives CDR1 LGHNA, CDR2 YNFKEQ.

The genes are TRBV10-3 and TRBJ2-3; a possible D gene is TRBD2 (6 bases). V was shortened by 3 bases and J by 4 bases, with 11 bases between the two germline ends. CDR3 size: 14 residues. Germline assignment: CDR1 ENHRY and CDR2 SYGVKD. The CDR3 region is CAISDGGFADTQYF. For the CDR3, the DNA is TGTGCCATCAGTGACGGGGGATTTGCAGATACGCAGTATTTT.

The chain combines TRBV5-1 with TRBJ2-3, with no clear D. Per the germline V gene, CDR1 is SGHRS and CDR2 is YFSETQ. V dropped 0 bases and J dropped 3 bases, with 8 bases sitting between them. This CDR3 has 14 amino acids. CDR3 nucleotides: TGCGCCAGCAGCTTGGCCTACGGGACAGATACGCAGTATTTT. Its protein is CASSLAYGTDTQYF.

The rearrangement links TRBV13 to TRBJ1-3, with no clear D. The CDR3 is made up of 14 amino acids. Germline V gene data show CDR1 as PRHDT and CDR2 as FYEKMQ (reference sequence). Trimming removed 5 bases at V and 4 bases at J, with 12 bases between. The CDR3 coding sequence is TGTGCCAGCAGCCTCGGCCGGGTCGGAAACACCATATATTTT. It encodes CASSLGRVGNTIYF.

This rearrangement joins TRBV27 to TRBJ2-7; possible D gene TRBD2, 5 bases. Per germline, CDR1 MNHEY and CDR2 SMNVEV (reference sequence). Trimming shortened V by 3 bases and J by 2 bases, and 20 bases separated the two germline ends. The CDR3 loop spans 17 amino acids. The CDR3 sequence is CASSFWGGVGSAYEQYF. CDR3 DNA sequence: TGTGCCAGCAGTTTTTGGGGTGGGGTAGGGAGCGCCTACGAGCAGTACTTC.

The chain's CDR3 is CASAGGLGGYTF. CDR3 nucleotides: TGTGCCAGCGCGGGGGGGCTTGGCGGCTACACCTTC. The chain couples TRBV28 to TRBJ1-2, with D possibly TRBD1 on 6 matching bases. Germline CDR1 MDHEN, CDR2 SYDVKM. This CDR3 is built from 12 residues. Trimming removed 8 bases at V and 8 bases at J, with 15 bases between.

The CDR3 spells CASSPRGQGSYNEQFF. The CDR3 DNA reads as TGTGCCAGCAGCCCAAGAGGACAGGGGTCCTACAATGAGCAGTTCTTC. V is TRBV7-9 and J is TRBJ2-1, with TRBD1 matching 9 bases. The germline V gene encodes CDR1 SEHNR and CDR2 FQNEAQ (reference sequence). V shed 5 bases, J shed 1 base, and the junction held 6 bases outside the gene matches. The CDR3 is made up of 16 amino acids.

The CDR3 bases are TGTGCCTGGAGTGCCCCGAGCACAGATACGCAGTATTTT. This encodes CAWSAPSTDTQYF. This sequence joins TRBV30 and TRBJ2-3; D is uncertain. The CDR3 is made up of 13 amino acids. Germline-derived CDR1 and CDR2 are GTSNPN and SVGIG (reference sequence). V gave up 1 base and J gave up 0 bases, with 5 bases separating them.

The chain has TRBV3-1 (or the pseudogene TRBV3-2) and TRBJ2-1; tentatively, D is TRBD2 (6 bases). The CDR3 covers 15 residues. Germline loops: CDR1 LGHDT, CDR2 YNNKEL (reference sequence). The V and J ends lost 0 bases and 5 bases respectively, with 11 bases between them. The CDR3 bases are TGTGCCAGCAGCCAAGAACTAGCTGGTAACAATGAGCAGTTCTTC. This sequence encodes CASSQELAGNNEQFF.

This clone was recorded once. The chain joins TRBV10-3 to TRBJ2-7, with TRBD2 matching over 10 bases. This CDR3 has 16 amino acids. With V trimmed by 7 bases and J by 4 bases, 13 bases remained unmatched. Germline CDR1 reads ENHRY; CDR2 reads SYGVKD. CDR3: CAINNPAGGGIYEQYF. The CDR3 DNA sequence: TGTGCCATCAACAATCCAGCGGGAGGGGGGATTTACGAGCAGTACTTC.